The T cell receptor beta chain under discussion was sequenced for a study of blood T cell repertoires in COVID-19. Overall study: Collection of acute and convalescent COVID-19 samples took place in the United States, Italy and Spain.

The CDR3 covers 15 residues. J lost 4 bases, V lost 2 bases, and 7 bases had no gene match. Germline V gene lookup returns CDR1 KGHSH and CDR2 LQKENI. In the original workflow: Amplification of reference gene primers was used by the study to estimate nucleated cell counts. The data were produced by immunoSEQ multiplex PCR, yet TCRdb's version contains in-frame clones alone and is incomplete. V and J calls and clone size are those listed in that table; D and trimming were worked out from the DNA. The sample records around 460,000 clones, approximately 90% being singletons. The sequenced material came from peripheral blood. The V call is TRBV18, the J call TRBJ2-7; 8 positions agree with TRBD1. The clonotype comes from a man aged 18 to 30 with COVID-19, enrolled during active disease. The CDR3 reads CASSPTGRGQYEQYF. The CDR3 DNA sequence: TGTGCCAGCTCACCAACGGGCAGGGGGCAATACGAGCAGTACTTC.